This T cell receptor (beta chain) was sequenced during a study of CD8 T cells in Susac syndrome. TCR beta sequencing was performed on blood CD8+ and CD4+ T cells. The multiple sclerosis control group comprised treatment-naive patients with stable or active relapsing-remitting disease. Negative isolation was applied to CD8+ and CD4+ T cells, and FACS enrichment was applied to TEMRA cells. RNA totalling roughly 0.45 to 1 ug underwent reverse transcription with random hexamers. The authors amplified TCR beta CDR3 across 54 Vbeta and 13 Jbeta using immunoSEQ multiplex PCR. TCRdb re-called the immunoSEQ multiplex PCR reads with MiXCR, one entry per CDR3 protein. The table includes 250,000 to 300,000 distinct CDR3 sequences, 70% to 90% detected once. The V gene's germline CDR1 is LNHNV and CDR2 YYDKDF (reference sequence). The CDR3 has 14 residues. V lost 5 bases and J lost 0, with 10 bases in between.

The chain uses TRBV15 and TRBJ2-5; tentative D call: TRBD2 (5 bases). This sequence originates from a human donor with multiple sclerosis. The sample taken for sequencing was CD8+ T cells from PBMCs. The CDR3 here is CATSGGAYQETQYF. CDR3 coding DNA: TGTGCCACCAGCGGAGGTGCGTACCAAGAGACCCAGTACTTC.